This T cell receptor (beta chain) was sequenced in a study of blood T cell repertoires in COVID-19. Study as a whole: The origin of the acute and convalescent COVID-19 samples was the United States, Italy and Spain. The analysed material was cDNA or gDNA that came from T cells, B-cell-depleted T cells, or PBMCs.

This clone was seen a single time. The germline V gene has CDR1 LGHDT and CDR2 YNNKEL (reference sequence). The CDR3 covers 15 residues. V lost 0 bases and J lost 7; bases outside the gene matches: 5. In the original workflow: By means of reference gene primer amplification, nucleated cell counts were estimated. Profiled with immunoSEQ multiplex PCR; TCRdb holds only in-frame clones, not every one. The DNA was the basis for D and trimming; V, J and clone size are from that table. Here the sample spans more than 80,000 clones, around four fifths being singletons. The chain couples TRBV3-1 (or the pseudogene TRBV3-2) to TRBJ1-2; 10 bases map to TRBD1. The TCR comes from a woman aged 70-85 years with acute or convalescent COVID-19. The sequencing input was peripheral blood. The CDR3 region is CASSQETGGGSGYTF. As DNA, the CDR3 is TGTGCCAGCAGCCAAGAGACAGGGGGCGGATCTGGCTACACCTTC.